The 32 T cell receptor beta chains presented below share a single source sample, sequenced in a study of cytomegalovirus exposure and HLA in healthy donors. Primers included in the PCR were 60 Vbeta and 13 Jbeta primers. Generated by immunoSEQ multiplex PCR, the TCRdb table keeps only in-frame clones and is missing some. The sample yields roughly 120,000 clones, about 76% seen once. Sequencing input: PBMCs. All receptors come from a woman aged 25 to 39 in good health and CMV-seronegative.

As for this clone: The junction does not match germline at one end; this may be a read error. The chain joins TRBV7-9 to TRBJ2-7; 7 bases are a match to TRBD2. The CDR3 consists of 15 residues. Germline V gene lookup returns CDR1 SEHNR and CDR2 FQNEAQ (reference sequence). CDR3 nucleotides: TGTGCCAGCAGCTTAGTGGCGGGAGTGGGGTACGGGCAGTACTTC. Protein product: CASSLVAGVGYGQYF.

V gene TRBV7-7 combines with J gene TRBJ2-2; possibly TRBD1 for D (6 bases). V shed 5 bases and J shed 5 bases, with 9 bases lying between them. Germline values: CDR1 SSHAT, CDR2 FNYEAQ (reference sequence). The CDR3 is 13 amino acids. The CDR3 DNA is TGTGCCAGCAGCGTGGACAGTACCGGGGAGCTGTTTTTT. This gives the protein CASSVDSTGELFF.

V is TRBV29-1 and J is TRBJ2-5; 7 bases map to TRBD1. Germline values: CDR1 SQVTM, CDR2 ANQGSEA. CDR3 size: 13 residues. The CDR3 loop reads CSTNRGVVETQYF. The DNA for the CDR3 is TGCAGTACAAACAGGGGCGTCGTAGAGACCCAGTACTTC.

This clone showed up just a few times. The chain carries TRBV10-1 and TRBJ2-3, with 7 bases lining up with TRBD2. The germline CDR1 and CDR2 sequences are WNHNN and SYGVQD (reference sequence). The CDR3 is 19 residues long. Trimming took 0 bases from V and 2 from J; bases not matched to a gene: 14. CDR3 sequence (DNA): TGCGCCAGCAGTGAGTCGGGCGGGAAAAGCGGGACCTTCACAGATACGCAGTATTTT. Translated, it gives CASSESGGKSGTFTDTQYF.

This chain links TRBV28 with TRBJ2-7, with 10 bases lining up with TRBD1. J lost 5 bases, V lost 7 bases, and 8 bases had no gene match. This CDR3 has 14 residues. Germline V lookup: CDR1 MDHEN, CDR2 SYDVKM. The CDR3 coding sequence is TGTGCCAGCACCCCGGGACAGGGGACCCACGAGCAGTACTTC. Protein product: CASTPGQGTHEQYF.

This rearrangement joins TRBV19 to TRBJ2-7; TRBD1 aligns across 7 bases. This CDR3 has 14 amino acids. V dropped 6 bases and J dropped 4; count of bases not matched to a gene: 9. CDR1 LNHDA and CDR2 SQIVND come from the germline V gene (reference sequence). CDR3 in DNA: TGTGCCAGTAGCCCGGGACAGTCTAGGTACGAGCAGTACTTC. This translates into CASSPGQSRYEQYF.

The chain combines TRBV6-1 with TRBJ2-7; possible D gene TRBD2, 5 bases. This CDR3 spans 13 amino acids. Germline V gives CDR1 MNHNS, CDR2 SASEGT. Trimming stripped 3 bases from V and 4 bases from J, with 10 bases between. CDR3 sequence: CASSDTLEYEQYF. DNA of the CDR3: TGTGCCAGCAGTGACACACTAGAATACGAGCAGTACTTC.

As regards this clone: This sample also contains other DNA sequences that code for the same CDR3. V gene TRBV27 combines with J gene TRBJ2-1; D might be TRBD1 (6 bases). The V end lost 0 bases, the J end lost 4 bases, and 13 bases lay between the germline ends. In germline, CDR1 is MNHEY, CDR2 SMNVEV (reference sequence). This CDR3 has 16 amino acids. In nucleotides, the CDR3 is TGTGCCAGCAGTTTATCGTCAGGGGTTAGTTACAATGAGCAGTTCTTC. This sequence encodes CASSLSSGVSYNEQFF.

As concerns this clone: The sample carries other DNA sequences with the same CDR3. This chain uses TRBV19 with TRBJ2-1, with 11 positions matching TRBD2. V shed 6 bases and J 3 bases; nucleotides not matched to a gene: 4. The CDR3 is 15 residues long. Germline loops: CDR1 LNHDA, CDR2 SQIVND (reference sequence). In nucleotides, the CDR3 is TGTGCCAGTAGCCCCGGGACTAGCGGCTACAATGAGCAGTTCTTC. As protein: CASSPGTSGYNEQFF.

The chain uses TRBV30 and TRBJ2-3; D might be TRBD1 (6 bases). The CDR3 extends over 14 amino acids. Trimming removed 1 base from V and 6 bases from J, with 14 bases in between. Germline-derived CDR1 and CDR2 are GTSNPN and SVGIG (reference sequence). Here the CDR3 DNA reads TGTGCCTGGAGTGGGAGAACAGGGACGGATACGCAGTATTTT. Encoded protein: CAWSGRTGTDTQYF.

The rearrangement uses TRBV20-1 and TRBJ2-3; TRBD1 might be the D (6 bases). Between the trimmed V and J ends, which lost 6 bases and 8 bases, there was a span of 12 bases. The germline V gene encodes CDR1 DFQATT and CDR2 SNEGSKA (reference sequence). The CDR3 spans 11 residues. CDR3 coding DNA: TGCAGTGCCCGGACAGCCTCTACGCAGTATTTT. Its protein product is CSARTASTQYF.

As concerns this clone: At one end, the junction sequence differs from germline, possibly due to a read error. The chain joins TRBV7-9 to TRBJ2-5; 13 bases are shared with TRBD2. Germline-derived CDR1 and CDR2 are SEHNR and FQNEAQ (reference sequence). The CDR3 sequence is 19 residues long. The CDR3 reads CSSSLVAWTSGSLGGTQYF. Here the CDR3 DNA reads TGTTCCAGCAGCTTGGTCGCTTGGACTAGCGGGAGCTTGGGGGGGACCCAGTACTTC.

The rearrangement links TRBV10-3 to TRBJ1-4; D gene unclear. The CDR3 has 15 residues. Trimming removed 4 bases at V and 3 bases at J, with 12 bases between. Per germline, CDR1 ENHRY and CDR2 SYGVKD. The CDR3 region is CAISAEGGSNEKLFF. The CDR3 DNA is TGTGCCATCAGTGCTGAGGGCGGGTCTAATGAAAAACTGTTTTTT.

The V gene is TRBV27, the J gene TRBJ1-2, with a possible D match to TRBD1 (6 bases). V was trimmed by 7 bases and J by 8 bases, leaving 17 bases between them. The CDR3 spans 13 residues. The V gene's germline CDR1 is MNHEY and CDR2 SMNVEV (reference sequence). The CDR3 sequence: CASTEGQGTGYTF. In DNA, the CDR3 is TGTGCCAGCACCGAGGGTCAGGGGACCGGCTACACCTTC.

Only one count was recorded for this clone. The chain carries TRBV5-6 and TRBJ1-6; tentatively, D is TRBD1 (6 bases). Trimming left V 2 bases short and J 7 bases short, with 13 bases between. The CDR3 loop spans 15 amino acids. Germline V gene lookup returns CDR1 SGHDT and CDR2 YYEEEE. This CDR3 is CASSLLDRFNSPLHF. The CDR3, as DNA: TGTGCCAGCAGCTTACTCGACAGGTTCAATTCACCCCTCCACTTT.

As concerns this clone: One end of the junction is discordant with germline, which a read error may explain. The J gene is TRBJ2-7, the V gene TRBV7-9; D call uncertain. This CDR3 is 17 amino acids long. Per germline, CDR1 SEHNR and CDR2 FQNEAQ (reference sequence). CDR3 DNA: TGTGCCAGCACCTTAGCTGGTCGCGGAGACCGATCCTACGAGCAGTACTTC. Amino acid sequence: CASTLAGRGDRSYEQYF.

The rearrangement links TRBV5-1 to TRBJ2-7; D is ambiguous. Germline V gene data show CDR1 as SGHRS and CDR2 as YFSETQ. Between the trimmed V and J ends, which lost 2 bases and 2 bases, there was a span of 8 bases. This CDR3 is 13 amino acids long. The CDR3 protein is CASSFDTAYEQYF. The CDR3, as DNA: TGCGCCAGCAGCTTTGACACCGCCTACGAGCAGTACTTC.

Only one count was recorded for this clone. The rearrangement uses TRBV28 and TRBJ1-2; D is unclear. The CDR3 extends over 13 amino acids. Between the trimmed V and J ends, which lost 4 bases and 10 bases, there was a span of 16 bases. In germline, CDR1 is MDHEN, CDR2 SYDVKM. The CDR3 sequence: CASSSAGIVDYTF. CDR3 in DNA: TGTGCCAGCAGTTCTGCGGGAATCGTAGACTACACCTTC.

V and J are TRBV27 and TRBJ2-3, with D perhaps matching TRBD2 (5 bases). V was trimmed by 4 bases and J by 0 bases, leaving 8 bases between them. The CDR3 runs 14 residues. Germline lookup yields CDR1 MNHEY and CDR2 SMNVEV (reference sequence). The DNA of the CDR3 is TGTGCCAGCAGTTACGGGGAGAGCACAGATACGCAGTATTTT. This gives the protein CASSYGESTDTQYF.

V and J are TRBV30 and TRBJ2-1; TRBD2 agrees at 7 bases. This CDR3 has 12 amino acids. The germline gives CDR1 GTSNPN, CDR2 SVGIG (reference sequence). J lost 8 bases, V lost 4 bases, and 5 bases had no gene match. CDR3 coding DNA: TGTGCCTGGAACGGGGGGAGGGATGAGCAGTTCTTC. Protein product: CAWNGGRDEQFF. Combining the CDR3 with reference TRBV30 and TRBJ2-1 gives the whole variable domain SQTIHQWPATLVQPVGSPLSLECTVEGTSNPNLYWYRQAAGRGLQLLFYSVGIGQISSEVPQNLSASRPQDRQFILSSKKLLLSDSGFYLCAWNGGRDEQFFGPGTRLTVL.

This clone has more than one count but fewer than ten. The genes are TRBV28 and TRBJ1-4; the D is unclear. Germline CDR1 and CDR2: MDHEN and SYDVKM. The CDR3 is 16 residues long. V lost 5 bases and J lost 6, with 19 bases in between. The CDR3 DNA is TGTGCCAGCAGTCCCCCCCTTCGGGAGGTGGATGAAAAACTGTTTTTT. Its protein is CASSPPLREVDEKLFF.

This clone was seen more than once but under ten times. V gene TRBV19 combines with J gene TRBJ2-5; 12 bases are shared with TRBD2. With 5 bases clipped from V and 4 bases from J, the junction kept 5 bases outside the gene matches. The length of the CDR3 is 15 residues. Germline CDR1 and CDR2: LNHDA and SQIVND (reference sequence). The CDR3 DNA sequence: TGTGCCAGTAGTCTAGCGGGAGGGAGGGGAGAGACCCAGTACTTC. Translation gives CASSLAGGRGETQYF.

The rearrangement links TRBV6-4 to TRBJ2-1; D possibly corresponds to TRBD2 (6 bases). Germline loops: CDR1 MRHNA, CDR2 SNTAGT. The CDR3 spans 15 residues. V dropped 2 bases and J dropped 4 bases, with 12 bases sitting between them. The CDR3 loop reads CASSDVGGSYNEQFF. The CDR3 bases are TGTGCCAGCAGTGACGTGGGAGGTTCATACAATGAGCAGTTCTTC.

The chain combines TRBV12-1 with TRBJ2-7; the table gives TRBD2 as D, unverified against the DNA. TRBV12-1 is a pseudogene segment. The CDR3 covers 15 residues. The CDR3 DNA is TGTGCCAGCAGCTTTCCGGGAGGGAGTCGCTACGAGCAGTACTTC. Its translation: CASSFPGGSRYEQYF.

J is TRBJ2-6 and V is TRBV27; D might be TRBD2 (6 bases). Trimming took off 5 bases at V and 0 bases at J, with 8 bases between the two ends. This CDR3 has 15 amino acids. CDR1 and CDR2 (germline): MNHEY, SMNVEV (reference sequence). The CDR3 nucleotides read TGTGCCAGCAGTATGACTAGCTCTGGGGCCAACGTCCTGACTTTC. This translates into CASSMTSSGANVLTF.

The count of this clone is one. The rearrangement links TRBV10-1 to TRBJ2-3, with D perhaps TRBD2 (5 bases). Germline assignment: CDR1 WNHNN and CDR2 SYGVQD (reference sequence). The CDR3 contains 16 residues. Trimming stripped 4 bases from V and 6 bases from J, with 20 bases between. The CDR3 DNA reads TGCGCCAGCAGTGGGTCTACGAGGGCCGCTGGGGATACGCAGTATTTT. It specifies CASSGSTRAAGDTQYF.

The rearrangement joins TRBV5-1 to TRBJ2-1, with D maybe TRBD2 (6 bases). With 4 bases removed from V and 7 bases from J, the gap between germline ends came to 21 bases. Looked up from germline, CDR1 is SGHRS and CDR2 is YFSETQ. This CDR3 has 16 residues. The CDR3 loop is CASSPPVADSSNEQFF. The CDR3 nucleotides read TGCGCCAGCAGCCCCCCGGTAGCGGACTCTTCTAATGAGCAGTTCTTC. Full variable domain (rest looked up from reference TRBV5-1 and TRBJ2-1): KAGVTQTPRYLIKTRGQQVTLSCSPISGHRSVSWYQQTPGQGLQFLFEYFSETQRNKGNFPGRFSGRQFSNSRSEMNVSTLELGDSALYLCASSPPVADSSNEQFFGPGTRLTVL.

The V gene is TRBV6-5, the J gene TRBJ2-2, with TRBD1 matching 8 bases. V shed 6 bases, J shed 6 bases, and the junction held 6 bases outside the gene matches. CDR1 is MNHEY and CDR2 is SVGAGI in the germline V gene. The CDR3 is made up of 14 amino acids. This chain's CDR3 is CASRSTQGAGELFF. CDR3 sequence (DNA): TGTGCCAGCAGATCTACACAGGGGGCCGGGGAGCTGTTTTTT.

The chain uses TRBV6-5 and TRBJ1-2, with D possibly TRBD1 on 5 matching bases. CDR1 is MNHEY, CDR2 SVGAGI, per germline. The V end was cut by 5 bases, the J end by 6 bases, with 19 bases between. The CDR3 covers 15 residues. CDR3 amino acids: CASSVTGPGENGYTF. The CDR3 bases are TGTGCCAGCAGTGTCACAGGTCCGGGGGAGAATGGCTACACCTTC.

This chain uses TRBV19 with TRBJ2-3; D call uncertain. V was cut by 3 bases and J by 2 bases, with 12 bases left in between. Germline loops: CDR1 LNHDA, CDR2 SQIVND (reference sequence). The CDR3 contains 15 residues. CDR3 DNA sequence: TGTGCCAGTAGTATCCTCGCGGTGGACACAGATACGCAGTATTTT. It encodes CASSILAVDTDTQYF.

This clone occurred a few times. The chain combines TRBV6-6 with TRBJ1-2; D is perhaps TRBD1 (5 bases). The V end was cut by 2 bases, the J end by 8 bases, with 18 bases between. The V gene's germline CDR1 is MNHNY and CDR2 SVGAGI (reference sequence). The CDR3 covers 15 residues. The CDR3 region is CASSYRIGDERGYTF. CDR3 DNA: TGTGCCAGCAGTTACCGAATAGGGGATGAAAGGGGCTACACCTTC.

The V gene is TRBV11-3, the J gene TRBJ2-1; a weak D match, TRBD2 (6 bases). The CDR3 covers 13 residues. CDR1 and CDR2 from the germline V gene are SGHNT and YENEEA. Between the trimmed V and J ends, which lost 6 bases and 8 bases, there was a span of 14 bases. The CDR3 nucleotides read TGTGCCAGCAGTCCACCAGCGGGCCATGAGCAGTTCTTC. Translated: CASSPPAGHEQFF.